Below, 31 T cell receptor beta chains from the same sample are listed, as sequenced in a study of neurological immune-mediated disorders. TCRdb re-derived calls from the 5' RACE reads in MiXCR, one entry per CDR3 protein. Of roughly 20,000 distinct CDR3 sequences in the sample, around 7.6% were seen once. Specimen: CD8+ T cells from blood. Receptor source: a woman aged 25 to 45 with HTLV-1-associated myelopathy (HAM/TSP).

This clonotype was seen repeatedly, ten times or more. The chain carries TRBV29-1 and TRBJ2-7; D is unclear. With 4 bases removed from V and 7 bases from J, the gap between germline ends came to 11 bases. Germline V gene sequence: CDR1 SQVTM, CDR2 ANQGSEA. This CDR3 has 11 amino acids. CDR3 bases: TGCAGCGTTGGAGTGGGCGGAGAGCAGTACTTC. It codes for CSVGVGGEQYF.

This chain uses TRBV15 with TRBJ2-7; 9 bases map to TRBD2. There are 16 residues in the CDR3. Germline trimming cut 3 bases from V and 4 bases from J; bases unmatched to any gene: 10. Germline CDR1 LNHNV, CDR2 YYDKDF (reference sequence). In DNA form, the CDR3 reads TGTGCCACCAGCAGCCCTGGTAGCGGGGGTTTGTACGAGCAGTACTTC. It encodes CATSSPGSGGLYEQYF.

The sample holds many counts of this clonotype. The rearrangement joins TRBV5-1 to TRBJ2-7; D might be TRBD1 (6 bases). Germline V gene sequence: CDR1 SGHRS, CDR2 YFSETQ. V lost 1 base and J lost 6, with 14 bases in between. This CDR3 has 14 residues. DNA of the CDR3: TGCGCCAGCAGCTTGTACTCAGGGGACCCCGAGCAGTACTTC. Translating gives CASSLYSGDPEQYF.

This clonotype was counted ten times or more. The chain couples TRBV28 to TRBJ2-7, with a weak D call TRBD2 (5 bases). The ends were cut back, 1 base at V and 3 bases at J, with 13 bases in the middle. There are 15 residues in the CDR3. Germline V CDR1 and CDR2: MDHEN, SYDVKM. The CDR3 reads CASSLFGNRVYEQYF. CDR3 in DNA: TGTGCCAGCAGTTTATTCGGGAATCGGGTCTACGAGCAGTACTTC.

This clonotype appeared many times. The genes are TRBV20-1 and TRBJ2-7, with TRBD1 identical over 7 bases. In germline, CDR1 is DFQATT, CDR2 SNEGSKA (reference sequence). V gave up 3 bases and J gave up 3 bases; unmatched junction bases: 8. The CDR3 extends over 14 amino acids. The DNA of the CDR3 is TGCAGTGCTAGGACACGGGACAGAGGCTACGAGCAGTACTTC. Translating gives CSARTRDRGYEQYF.

This clonotype qualifies as medium-sized. J is TRBJ1-1 and V is TRBV25-1; D ambiguous. The CDR3 extends over 12 amino acids. V dropped 3 bases and J dropped 1 base, with 3 bases sitting between them. The germline CDR1 and CDR2 sequences are MGHDK and SYGVNS. CDR3 DNA sequence: TGTGCCAGCAGTGACTCGAACACTGAAGCTTTCTTT. Its protein product is CASSDSNTEAFF. Together with reference TRBV25-1 and TRBJ1-1, the CDR3 gives the full variable domain: EADIYQTPRYLVIGTGKKITLECSQTMGHDKMYWYQQDPGMELHLIHYSYGVNSTEKGDLSSESTVSRIRTEHFPLTLESARPSHTSQYLCASSDSNTEAFFGQGTRLTVV.

This clonotype was found many times. This rearrangement joins TRBV5-6 to TRBJ2-2, with no clear D. The CDR3 length is 14 residues. Germline V gene lookup returns CDR1 SGHDT and CDR2 YYEEEE. With 6 bases removed from V and 3 bases from J, the gap between germline ends came to 12 bases. For the CDR3, the DNA is TGTGCCAGCAACCCGTCCGGGCACACCGGGGAGCTGTTTTTT. Its translation: CASNPSGHTGELFF.

This clonotype was observed at least ten times. The chain employs TRBV2 and TRBJ1-2; D perhaps matches TRBD1 (6 bases). V lost 3 bases, J lost 7 bases, and 18 bases lay in between. This CDR3 comprises 15 residues. Germline-derived CDR1 and CDR2 are SNHLY and FYNNEI. The DNA for the CDR3 is TGTGCCAGCAGTGATCCCACACAGGGCGATGGTGGCTACACCTTC. It codes for CASSDPTQGDGGYTF.

This clonotype has at least ten counts. The chain couples TRBV27 to TRBJ2-3, with no clear D. Trimming took 1 base from V and 4 from J, leaving 9 bases between them. The CDR3 is made up of 14 amino acids. From germline, CDR1 is MNHEY and CDR2 SMNVEV (reference sequence). The CDR3 nucleotides read TGTGCCAGCAGTTTATATAGTCAGCCAGATACGCAGTATTTT. It encodes CASSLYSQPDTQYF.

This chain connects TRBV19 to TRBJ2-3; 7 nucleotides align to TRBD2. Trimming removed 1 base from V and 5 bases from J; junction bases left unmatched: 6. Germline V gene lookup returns CDR1 LNHDA and CDR2 SQIVND (reference sequence). The CDR3 length is 15 residues. The CDR3 nucleotides read TGTGCCAGTAGTATAGGGGGGACTATCATAGATACGCAGTATTTT. This codes for CASSIGGTIIDTQYF.

Ten or more counts support this clonotype. The rearrangement joins TRBV20-1 to TRBJ2-7, with 10 bases aligning to TRBD2. Germline V gene lookup returns CDR1 DFQATT and CDR2 SNEGSKA (reference sequence). V was pared by 3 bases and J by 3 bases, with 8 bases of the junction left unmatched. This CDR3 comprises 15 residues. The DNA for the CDR3 is TGCAGTGCTAGGGCGCTAGCGGGGGCAGACTACGAGCAGTACTTC. Its protein is CSARALAGADYEQYF.

This clonotype was found many times. The chain couples TRBV6-5 to TRBJ1-2; TRBD1 agrees at 8 bases. Trimming cost V 3 bases and J 4 bases; bases outside gene matches: 13. The CDR3 totals 17 residues. Germline V gives CDR1 MNHEY, CDR2 SVGAGI. The CDR3 region is CASSYSGRQGLGYGYTF. The CDR3, as DNA: TGTGCCAGCAGTTATTCCGGAAGACAGGGGTTGGGCTATGGCTACACCTTC.

This chain uses TRBV20-1 with TRBJ1-1, with D perhaps matching TRBD1 (5 bases). From germline, CDR1 is DFQATT and CDR2 SNEGSKA (reference sequence). The germline V and J ends were trimmed by 0 bases and 3 bases, with 11 bases remaining between them. The CDR3 spans 14 residues. The CDR3 sequence: CSAREGRGDTEAFF. CDR3 nucleotides: TGCAGTGCTAGAGAAGGGCGGGGGGACACTGAAGCTTTCTTT.

This clonotype was observed at least ten times. The chain has TRBV9 and TRBJ2-3; tentatively, D is TRBD2 (6 bases). Between the trimmed V and J ends, which lost 4 bases and 6 bases, there was a span of 18 bases. The CDR3 consists of 15 residues. Germline-derived CDR1 and CDR2 are SGDLS and YYNGEE. CDR3 sequence (DNA): TGTGCCAGCAGCCCAGGGACTTTAGCCGTTGATACGCAGTATTTT. This codes for CASSPGTLAVDTQYF.

This clonotype has a count of ten or more. This rearrangement joins TRBV5-1 to TRBJ2-7; D unclear. CDR1 is SGHRS and CDR2 is YFSETQ in the germline V gene. CDR3 length: 12 amino acids. The germline V and J ends were trimmed by 4 bases and 4 bases, with 9 bases remaining between them. The CDR3 DNA reads as TGCGCCAGCAGCCCCCTTTTGTACGAGCAGTACTTC. It encodes CASSPLLYEQYF. The full variable domain, completed using reference TRBV5-1 and TRBJ2-7, is KAGVTQTPRYLIKTRGQQVTLSCSPISGHRSVSWYQQTPGQGLQFLFEYFSETQRNKGNFPGRFSGRQFSNSRSEMNVSTLELGDSALYLCASSPLLYEQYFGPGTRLTVT.

Many counts were recorded for this clonotype. The V and J genes are TRBV15 and TRBJ1-1; no clear D. Germline-derived CDR1 and CDR2 are LNHNV and YYDKDF (reference sequence). The CDR3 runs to 13 residues. Trimming left V 0 bases short and J 7 bases short, with 9 bases between. CDR3 amino acids: CATSRDWSFEAFF. CDR3 DNA sequence: TGTGCCACCAGCAGAGATTGGTCTTTTGAAGCTTTCTTT.

This clonotype was counted many times. The chain joins TRBV9 to TRBJ2-3, with TRBD2 matching 15 bases. J gave up 0 bases and V 4 bases, and 9 bases lay outside the gene matches. The CDR3 loop spans 19 amino acids. Germline CDR1 reads SGDLS; CDR2 reads YYNGEE. CDR3 region: CASSRTGLAGGQSTDTQYF. The CDR3 DNA follows: TGTGCCAGCAGCCGAACCGGACTAGCGGGGGGGCAAAGCACAGATACGCAGTATTTT.

This clonotype is medium-sized within its sample. V usage is TRBV7-9 and J usage is TRBJ1-5, with a tentative D call TRBD1 (5 bases). The CDR3 length is 14 residues. CDR1 and CDR2 from the germline V gene are SEHNR and FQNEAQ (reference sequence). V gave up 5 bases and J gave up 6 bases, with 14 bases separating them. CDR3 protein: CASSRGPPGQPQHF. CDR3 nucleotide sequence: TGTGCCAGCAGCCGGGGACCGCCAGGTCAGCCCCAGCATTTT.

This clonotype was seen ten or more times. The CDR3 loop reads CSARAGVDEQYF. CDR3 DNA: TGCAGTGCTAGAGCGGGCGTGGACGAGCAGTACTTC. The genes are TRBV20-1 and TRBJ2-7; D call uncertain. V shed 1 base and J shed 5 bases, with 9 bases lying between them. Germline lookup yields CDR1 DFQATT and CDR2 SNEGSKA (reference sequence). This CDR3 region has 12 residues.

This clonotype was recorded at least ten times. This sequence joins TRBV20-1 and TRBJ2-3; maybe TRBD2 (6 bases). The CDR3 is 14 amino acids. V lost 3 bases, J lost 2 bases, and 12 bases lay in between. CDR1 and CDR2 (germline): DFQATT, SNEGSKA (reference sequence). The CDR3 nucleotides are TGCAGTGCTAGTCAGCGGGTTTTCACAGATACGCAGTATTTT. It is translated as CSASQRVFTDTQYF.

The sample holds a few counts of this clonotype. The chain combines TRBV30 with TRBJ1-4, with D unresolved. The CDR3 totals 12 residues. Trimming stripped 4 bases from V and 8 bases from J, with 11 bases between. From germline, CDR1 is GTSNPN and CDR2 SVGIG (reference sequence). DNA of the CDR3: TGTGCCTGGAATCTGTGGGGAGAAAAACTGTTTTTT. The encoded protein is CAWNLWGEKLFF.

This clonotype showed up many times. The chain carries TRBV5-5 and TRBJ1-5, with 9 positions matching TRBD1. CDR3 size: 15 residues. Trimming cost V 4 bases and J 6 bases; bases outside gene matches: 8. Germline V gene sequence: CDR1 SGHKS, CDR2 YYEKEE (reference sequence). This CDR3 is CASSERQGGSQPQHF. CDR3 sequence (DNA): TGTGCCAGCAGCGAAAGACAGGGGGGAAGTCAGCCCCAGCATTTT. Full variable domain (missing parts from reference TRBV5-5 and TRBJ1-5): DAGVTQSPTHLIKTRGQQVTLRCSPISGHKSVSWYQQVLGQGPQFIFQYYEKEERGRGNFPDRFSARQFPNYSSELNVNALLLGDSALYLCASSERQGGSQPQHFGDGTRLSIL.

This clonotype was seen ten or more times. CDR3 in DNA: TGTGCCAGCAGCCCCCGACAGGGAGGGTTTAATGGCTACACCTTC. It is translated as CASSPRQGGFNGYTF. The chain uses TRBV9 and TRBJ1-2; TRBD1 matches 7 bases. V was pared by 4 bases and J by 6 bases, with 12 bases of the junction left unmatched. CDR1 is SGDLS and CDR2 is YYNGEE in the germline V gene. The CDR3 contains 15 residues.

This clonotype was detected only a few times. The chain joins TRBV7-8 to TRBJ2-1; TRBD2 agrees at 9 bases. Losses at the gene ends were 3 bases for V and 5 bases for J; bases not matched to a gene: 11. The CDR3 totals 17 residues. Germline CDR1 SGHVS, CDR2 FQNEAQ. The CDR3 bases are TGTGCCAGCAGCTTCCGCCTCTTAGCGGGGGCGGACAATGAGCAGTTCTTC. Amino acid sequence: CASSFRLLAGADNEQFF.

This clonotype was seen many times. The chain is built from TRBV7-6 and TRBJ2-2; 14 bases are shared with TRBD2. V trimming: 5 bases; J trimming: 10 bases; junction bases outside the gene matches: 9. The CDR3 length is 16 residues. From germline, CDR1 is SGHVS and CDR2 FNYEAQ. This chain's CDR3 is CASSQWGLAGDKELFF. The CDR3 nucleotides are TGTGCCAGCAGCCAATGGGGACTAGCGGGGGATAAGGAGCTGTTTTTT.

The sample holds many counts of this clonotype. The V call is TRBV20-1, the J call TRBJ2-2, with D possibly matching TRBD1 (6 bases). V lost 4 bases, J lost 7 bases, and 13 bases lay in between. Germline-derived CDR1 and CDR2 are DFQATT and SNEGSKA (reference sequence). This CDR3 is built from 13 residues. CDR3 amino acids: CSAIDLQGGELFF. In DNA form, the CDR3 reads TGCAGTGCTATTGACTTACAGGGCGGGGAGCTGTTTTTT.

At least ten counts were recorded for this clonotype. This sequence joins TRBV20-1 and TRBJ2-1, with 7 bases lining up with TRBD2. The CDR3 spans 16 residues. Germline values: CDR1 DFQATT, CDR2 SNEGSKA (reference sequence). The V segment lost 3 bases and the J segment 4 bases; nucleotides outside the gene matches: 12. CDR3 region: CSASDSGGVEYNEQFF. The CDR3 DNA is TGCAGTGCTAGTGATTCTGGGGGGGTAGAATACAATGAGCAGTTCTTC.

Many counts were recorded for this clonotype. This chain uses TRBV27 with TRBJ2-7; 8 nucleotides match TRBD1. Losses at the gene ends were 5 bases for V and 3 bases for J; bases not matched to a gene: 6. From germline, CDR1 is MNHEY and CDR2 SMNVEV (reference sequence). CDR3 size: 14 residues. The CDR3 region is CASSAGTGGYEQYF. The CDR3 DNA reads TGTGCCAGCAGTGCCGGGACAGGAGGCTACGAGCAGTACTTC.

This clonotype was seen ten or more times. The rearrangement links TRBV29-1 to TRBJ2-6; the D is unclear. V was cut by 6 bases and J by 5 bases, with 11 bases left in between. Germline V CDR1 and CDR2: SQVTM, ANQGSEA. The length of the CDR3 is 13 residues. The CDR3 spells CSVVEERANVLTF. The CDR3 DNA reads as TGCAGCGTCGTTGAGGAAAGGGCCAACGTCCTGACTTTC.

This clonotype has ten or more counts. This chain joins TRBV3-1 and TRBJ1-2; D not resolved. The CDR3 loop spans 18 amino acids. V lost 2 bases and J 8 bases, leaving 27 bases between the germline ends. Germline CDR1 and CDR2: LGHDT and YNNKEL (reference sequence). CDR3 protein: CASSQWEFVGREVEGYTF. The DNA for the CDR3 is TGTGCCAGCAGCCAATGGGAGTTTGTAGGACGAGAAGTGGAGGGCTACACCTTC.

This clonotype was detected many times. The J gene is TRBJ2-3, the V gene TRBV7-2; D uncertain. Trimming took off 3 bases at V and 3 bases at J, with 4 bases between the two ends. The germline gives CDR1 SGHTA, CDR2 FQGNSA. The CDR3 has 12 amino acids. The CDR3 here is CASSFLTDTQYF. CDR3 in DNA: TGTGCCAGCAGCTTCCTGACAGATACGCAGTATTTT.